This entry lists 17 T cell receptor beta chains sequenced from one sample in a study of shared clonotypes between healthy human individuals. This table comes from immunoSEQ multiplex PCR, and its TCRdb copy is limited to in-frame clones, with some not included. Here the sample spans 2 million to 2.5 million clones, 85% to 95% being singletons. Sequenced: naive CD4+ T cells from PBMCs. Subset defined: CD45RA+ positively selected. The receptors derive from a man younger than 35 in good health. Some clones in this sample may be carry-over from other donors' samples.

V usage is TRBV4-1 and J usage is TRBJ1-4; TRBD1 is a possible D gene (5 bases). V was cut by 0 bases and J by 8 bases, with 13 bases left in between. The CDR3 extends over 15 amino acids. Germline CDR1 and CDR2: MGHRA and YSYEKL. The CDR3 spells CASSQDSRVGEKLFF. CDR3 DNA sequence: TGCGCCAGCAGCCAAGATTCCAGGGTCGGCGAAAAACTGTTTTTT.

The gene calls are TRBV7-9 and TRBJ2-1; 10 nucleotides line up with TRBD2. Germline values: CDR1 SEHNR, CDR2 FQNEAQ (reference sequence). This CDR3 is built from 17 residues. V shed 2 bases and J 8 bases; nucleotides not matched to a gene: 12. The CDR3 is CASSLWASGRVLDEQFF. The DNA for the CDR3 is TGTGCCAGCAGCTTATGGGCTAGCGGGAGAGTTTTAGATGAGCAGTTCTTC. The complete variable domain, with remaining parts taken from reference TRBV7-9 and TRBJ2-1, reads DTGVSQNPRHKITKRGQNVTFRCDPISEHNRLYWYRQTLGQGPEFLTYFQNEAQLEKSRLLSDRFSAERPKGSFSTLEIQRTEQGDSAMYLCASSLWASGRVLDEQFFGPGTRLTVL.

This clone has a single count. The V call is TRBV27, the J call TRBJ1-4; D might be TRBD1 (5 bases). The V end was cut by 8 bases, the J end by 8 bases, with 12 bases between. Germline V gene lookup returns CDR1 MNHEY and CDR2 SMNVEV (reference sequence). CDR3 length equals 12 residues. The CDR3: CASRDLPEKLFF. CDR3 nucleotides: TGTGCCAGCCGGGACCTGCCGGAAAAACTGTTTTTT.

On this clone itself: Other nucleotide sequences in the sample specify the same CDR3. The chain links TRBV5-1 to TRBJ1-1; D is ambiguous. The CDR3 runs 14 residues. The V and J ends lost 1 base and 1 base respectively, with 8 bases between them. Germline lookup yields CDR1 SGHRS and CDR2 YFSETQ. The CDR3 sequence: CASSLTAGNTEAFF. CDR3 sequence (DNA): TGCGCCAGCAGCTTGACCGCGGGGAACACTGAAGCTTTCTTT.

The rearrangement links TRBV30 to TRBJ2-2; D remains ambiguous. The length of the CDR3 is 13 residues. Trimming took 0 bases from V and 4 from J, leaving 6 bases between them. The germline V gene has CDR1 GTSNPN and CDR2 SVGIG (reference sequence). DNA of the CDR3: TGTGCCTGGAGTGTGTCACCCACCGGGGAGCTGTTTTTT. It codes for CAWSVSPTGELFF.

The CDR3 nucleotides are TGCGCCAGCAGCCAAGCCCCGGGACACGCGATCTATAGCAATCAGCCCCAGCATTTT. Translation gives CASSQAPGHAIYSNQPQHF. J is TRBJ1-5 and V is TRBV4-1; TRBD1 might be the D (6 bases). Deletions cut 1 base from V and 0 bases from J, with 19 bases between. This CDR3 has 19 amino acids. The germline CDR1 and CDR2 sequences are MGHRA and YSYEKL.

This chain links TRBV6-1 with TRBJ1-5; 8 bases fit TRBD1. V lost 2 bases and J lost 15; bases outside the gene matches: 9. The CDR3 is 13 residues long. The V gene's germline CDR1 is MNHNS and CDR2 SASEGT. The CDR3 coding sequence is TGTGCCAGCAGTGAAATTCGGACAGGGAGTTGGCATTTT. Translated: CASSEIRTGSWHF.

The chain links TRBV28 to TRBJ1-2; D remains unclear. The CDR3 length is 14 residues. Germline lookup yields CDR1 MDHEN and CDR2 SYDVKM. Trimming left V 2 bases short and J 3 bases short, with 10 bases between. The CDR3 nucleotides are TGTGCCAGCAGTTTAGCAGGCCCGGACTATGGCTACACCTTC. It yields the protein CASSLAGPDYGYTF.

The chain joins TRBV21-1 to TRBJ2-7; TRBD2 is taken as the D call from the table, unchecked against the DNA. TRBV21-1 corresponds to a pseudogene. CDR3 length: 17 amino acids. The CDR3 sequence is CASSNGRTSGSSYEQYF. CDR3 nucleotides: TGTGCCAGCAGCAATGGTAGGACTAGCGGGAGCTCCTACGAGCAGTACTTC.

The chain employs TRBV7-2 and TRBJ2-7; 8 bases map to TRBD1. Per germline, CDR1 SGHTA and CDR2 FQGNSA. V lost 3 bases, J lost 4 bases, and 5 bases stayed unmatched. The CDR3 totals 14 residues. Written as DNA, the CDR3 is TGTGCCAGCAGCTTTTCAGGGGGCGCTTACGAGCAGTACTTC. It is translated as CASSFSGGAYEQYF.

The chain couples TRBV4-1 to TRBJ1-5, with a tentative D call TRBD1 (5 bases). Trimming removed 0 bases from V and 2 bases from J, with 8 bases in between. This CDR3 comprises 15 residues. CDR1 and CDR2 from the germline V gene are MGHRA and YSYEKL. The CDR3 loop is CASSQDDRGNQPQHF. As DNA, the CDR3 is TGCGCCAGCAGCCAAGACGACAGAGGCAATCAGCCCCAGCATTTT.

This sequence joins TRBV11-2 and TRBJ2-3; 9 nucleotides line up with TRBD2. The CDR3 extends over 19 amino acids. The trim removed 2 bases at V and 4 bases at J, leaving 16 bases unmatched. The V gene's germline CDR1 is SGHAT and CDR2 FQNNGV. Written as DNA, the CDR3 is TGTGCCAGCAGCTTACCCCTAAGCCTAGCGGGATTTATAGCAGATACGCAGTATTTT. Protein product: CASSLPLSLAGFIADTQYF.

DNA of the CDR3: TGTGCCAGCAGCTCCTCACAGGGGCTTAACTATGGCTACACCTTC. Protein: CASSSSQGLNYGYTF. The genes are TRBV7-3 and TRBJ1-2; 7 positions match TRBD1. The CDR3 is 15 amino acids. The V gene's germline CDR1 is SGHTA and CDR2 FQGTGA. V lost 4 bases and J lost 1; bases outside the gene matches: 6.

The chain combines TRBV5-6 with TRBJ2-2, with a weak D call TRBD2 (5 bases). This CDR3 region has 16 residues. Germline V gene data show CDR1 as SGHDT and CDR2 as YYEEEE. Trimming shortened V by 0 bases and J by 4 bases, and 13 bases separated the two germline ends. CDR3 in amino acids: CASSLVASRSTGELFF. As DNA, the CDR3 is TGTGCCAGCAGCTTGGTTGCTAGCAGGAGCACCGGGGAGCTGTTTTTT.

This chain joins TRBV6-1 and TRBJ2-7; TRBD1 matches 7 bases. This CDR3 comprises 14 residues. Germline lookup yields CDR1 MNHNS and CDR2 SASEGT. With 5 bases clipped from V and 5 bases from J, the junction kept 9 bases outside the gene matches. The CDR3 DNA reads as TGTGCCAGCAGTAACAGGGGCCCCAAGGACGAGCAGTACTTC. It codes for CASSNRGPKDEQYF.

The chain is built from TRBV25-1 and TRBJ2-5; 8 nucleotides align to TRBD2. The J segment lost 5 bases and the V segment lost 4 bases, leaving 6 bases of the junction unmatched. CDR1 is MGHDK, CDR2 SYGVNS, per germline. This CDR3 has 14 residues. DNA for the CDR3: TGTGCCAGCAGTGCCTCGGGACTAGGGGAGACCCAGTACTTC. This translates into CASSASGLGETQYF.

The rearrangement joins TRBV5-4 to TRBJ2-5; D perhaps matches TRBD2 (5 bases). The V end was cut by 4 bases, the J end by 4 bases, with 17 bases between. The CDR3 runs to 15 residues. The germline V gene encodes CDR1 SGHNT and CDR2 YYREEE (reference sequence). The CDR3 loop is CASSLRAPQGETQYF. The CDR3 DNA sequence: TGTGCCAGCAGCCTGCGGGCGCCGCAAGGAGAGACCCAGTACTTC. The complete variable domain, with remaining parts taken from reference TRBV5-4 and TRBJ2-5, reads ETGVTQSPTHLIKTRGQQVTLRCSSQSGHNTVSWYQQALGQGPQFIFQYYREEENGRGNFPPRFSGLQFPNYSSELNVNALELDDSALYLCASSLRAPQGETQYFGPGTRLLVL.